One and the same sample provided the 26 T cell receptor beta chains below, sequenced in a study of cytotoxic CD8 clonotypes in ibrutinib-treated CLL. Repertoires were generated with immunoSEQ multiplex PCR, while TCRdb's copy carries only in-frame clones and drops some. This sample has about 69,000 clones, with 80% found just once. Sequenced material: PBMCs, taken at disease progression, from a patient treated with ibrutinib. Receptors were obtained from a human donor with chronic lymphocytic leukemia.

This CDR3 is CASSQGNARGTSKNIQYF. In nucleotides, the CDR3 is TGCGCCAGCAGCCAAGGTAACGCTCGCGGGACATCCAAAAACATTCAGTACTTC. The chain has TRBV4-1 and TRBJ2-4; D is perhaps TRBD1 or TRBD2 (6 bases each). V was trimmed by 1 base and J by 2 bases, leaving 18 bases between them. The CDR3 runs 18 residues. From germline, CDR1 is MGHRA and CDR2 YSYEKL.

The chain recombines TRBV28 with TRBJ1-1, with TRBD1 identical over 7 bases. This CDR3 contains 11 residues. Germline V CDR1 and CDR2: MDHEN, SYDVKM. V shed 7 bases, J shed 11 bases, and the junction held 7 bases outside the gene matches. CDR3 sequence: CASTLGQSAFF. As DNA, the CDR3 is TGTGCCAGCACCTTGGGACAGTCGGCTTTCTTT.

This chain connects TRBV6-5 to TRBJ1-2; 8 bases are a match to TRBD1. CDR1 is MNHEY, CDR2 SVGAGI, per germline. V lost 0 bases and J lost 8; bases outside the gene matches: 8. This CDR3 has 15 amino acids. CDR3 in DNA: TGTGCCAGCAGTTACTCGGGAAGGACAGGGCTGGGCTACACCTTC. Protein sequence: CASSYSGRTGLGYTF.

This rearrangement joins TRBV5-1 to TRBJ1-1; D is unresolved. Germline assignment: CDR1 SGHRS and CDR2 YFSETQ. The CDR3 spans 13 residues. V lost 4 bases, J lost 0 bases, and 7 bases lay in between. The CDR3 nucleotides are TGCGCCAGCAGCCCAACATTGAACACTGAAGCTTTCTTT. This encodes CASSPTLNTEAFF.

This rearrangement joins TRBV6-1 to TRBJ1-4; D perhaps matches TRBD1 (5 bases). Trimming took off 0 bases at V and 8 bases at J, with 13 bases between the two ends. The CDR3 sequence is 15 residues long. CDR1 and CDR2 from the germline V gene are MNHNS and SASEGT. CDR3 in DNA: TGTGCCAGCAGTGAAGCACGGGTGCGGGGGGAAAAACTGTTTTTT. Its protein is CASSEARVRGEKLFF.

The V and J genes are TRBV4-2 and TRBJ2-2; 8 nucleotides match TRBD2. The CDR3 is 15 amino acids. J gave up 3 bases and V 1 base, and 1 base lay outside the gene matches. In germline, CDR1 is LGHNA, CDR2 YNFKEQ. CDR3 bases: TGTGCCAGCAGCCAAGTGCGGGGGGACACCGGGGAGCTGTTTTTT. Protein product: CASSQVRGDTGELFF.

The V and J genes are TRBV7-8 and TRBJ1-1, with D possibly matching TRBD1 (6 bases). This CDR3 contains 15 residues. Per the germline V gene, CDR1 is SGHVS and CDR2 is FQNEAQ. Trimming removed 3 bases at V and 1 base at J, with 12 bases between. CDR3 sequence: CASSLLGAKNTEAFF. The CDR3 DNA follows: TGTGCCAGCAGCTTGCTGGGGGCTAAGAACACTGAAGCTTTCTTT.

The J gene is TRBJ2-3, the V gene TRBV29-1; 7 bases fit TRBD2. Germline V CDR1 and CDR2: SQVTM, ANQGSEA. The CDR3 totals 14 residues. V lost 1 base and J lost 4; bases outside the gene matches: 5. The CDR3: CSVEARLAADTQYF. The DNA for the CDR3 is TGCAGCGTTGAAGCGAGACTAGCCGCAGATACGCAGTATTTT.

DNA of the CDR3: TGCGCCAGCAGTGATTCGACAGTGGGCCCCTACAATGAGCAGTTCTTC. This codes for CASSDSTVGPYNEQFF. The chain links TRBV10-1 to TRBJ2-1; D is possibly TRBD1 (5 bases). The V gene's germline CDR1 is WNHNN and CDR2 SYGVQD (reference sequence). The CDR3 length is 16 residues. Trimming left V 3 bases short and J 2 bases short, with 14 bases between.

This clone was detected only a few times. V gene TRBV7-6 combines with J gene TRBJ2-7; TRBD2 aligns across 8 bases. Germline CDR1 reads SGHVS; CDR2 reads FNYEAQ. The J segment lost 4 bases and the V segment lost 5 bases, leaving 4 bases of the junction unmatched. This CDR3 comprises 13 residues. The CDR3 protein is CASSRSSGYEQYF. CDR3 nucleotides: TGTGCCAGCAGCCGCTCTAGCGGGTACGAGCAGTACTTC.

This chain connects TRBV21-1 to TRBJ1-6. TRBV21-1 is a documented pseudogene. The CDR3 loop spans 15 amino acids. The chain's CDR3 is CASSNRGFYNSPLHF. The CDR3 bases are TGTGCCAGCAGCAACCGGGGCTTCTATAATTCACCCCTCCACTTT.

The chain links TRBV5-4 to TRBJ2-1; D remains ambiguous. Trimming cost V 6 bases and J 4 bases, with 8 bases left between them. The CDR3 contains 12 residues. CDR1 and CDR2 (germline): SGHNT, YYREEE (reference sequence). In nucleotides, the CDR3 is TGTGCCAGCAAATCAGGTTACAATGAGCAGTTCTTC. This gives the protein CASKSGYNEQFF. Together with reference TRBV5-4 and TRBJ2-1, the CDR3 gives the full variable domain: ETGVTQSPTHLIKTRGQQVTLRCSSQSGHNTVSWYQQALGQGPQFIFQYYREEENGRGNFPPRFSGLQFPNYSSELNVNALELDDSALYLCASKSGYNEQFFGPGTRLTVL.

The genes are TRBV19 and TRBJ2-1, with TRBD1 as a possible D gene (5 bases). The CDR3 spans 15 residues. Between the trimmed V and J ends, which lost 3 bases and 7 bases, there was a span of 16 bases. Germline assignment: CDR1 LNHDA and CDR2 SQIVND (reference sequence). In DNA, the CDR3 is TGTGCCAGTAGTATCGGGCAGGGATTGGATAATGAGCAGTTCTTC. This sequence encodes CASSIGQGLDNEQFF. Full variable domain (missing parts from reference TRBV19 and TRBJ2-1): DGGITQSPKYLFRKEGQNVTLSCEQNLNHDAMYWYRQDPGQGLRLIYYSQIVNDFQKGDIAEGYSVSREKKESFPLTVTSAQKNPTAFYLCASSIGQGLDNEQFFGPGTRLTVL.

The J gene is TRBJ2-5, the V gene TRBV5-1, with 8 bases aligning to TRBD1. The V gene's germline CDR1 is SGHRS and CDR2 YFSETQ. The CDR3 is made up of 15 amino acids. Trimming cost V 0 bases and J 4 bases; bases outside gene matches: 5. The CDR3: CASSLGGQGPETQYF. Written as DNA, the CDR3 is TGCGCCAGCAGCTTGGGAGGACAGGGTCCAGAGACCCAGTACTTC. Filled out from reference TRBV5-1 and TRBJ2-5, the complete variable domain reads KAGVTQTPRYLIKTRGQQVTLSCSPISGHRSVSWYQQTPGQGLQFLFEYFSETQRNKGNFPGRFSGRQFSNSRSEMNVSTLELGDSALYLCASSLGGQGPETQYFGPGTRLLVL.

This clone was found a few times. This chain's CDR3 is CASSYRDSREQFF. CDR3 DNA: TGTGCCAGCAGTTACAGGGACTCCAGGGAGCAGTTCTTC. J is TRBJ2-1 and V is TRBV6-5; possibly TRBD2 for D (6 bases). V gave up 2 bases and J gave up 10 bases, with 12 bases separating them. The CDR3 length is 13 residues. The germline gives CDR1 MNHEY, CDR2 SVGAGI.

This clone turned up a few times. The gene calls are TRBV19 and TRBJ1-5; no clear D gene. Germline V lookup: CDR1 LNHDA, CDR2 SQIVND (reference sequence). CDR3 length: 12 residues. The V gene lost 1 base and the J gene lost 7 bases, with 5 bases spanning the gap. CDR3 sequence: CASSIATQPQHF. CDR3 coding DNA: TGTGCCAGTAGTATAGCGACCCAGCCCCAGCATTTT.

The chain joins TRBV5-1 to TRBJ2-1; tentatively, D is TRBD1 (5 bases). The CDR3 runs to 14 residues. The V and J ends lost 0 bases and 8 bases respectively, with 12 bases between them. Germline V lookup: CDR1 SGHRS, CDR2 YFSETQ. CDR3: CASSLARVGDEQFF. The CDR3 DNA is TGCGCCAGCAGCTTGGCCAGGGTCGGAGATGAGCAGTTCTTC.

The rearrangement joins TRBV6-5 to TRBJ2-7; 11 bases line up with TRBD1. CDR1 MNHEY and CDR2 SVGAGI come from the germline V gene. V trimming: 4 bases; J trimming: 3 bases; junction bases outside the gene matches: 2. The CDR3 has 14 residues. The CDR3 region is CASSWGTGGYEQYF. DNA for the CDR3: TGTGCCAGCAGTTGGGGGACAGGGGGCTACGAGCAGTACTTC.

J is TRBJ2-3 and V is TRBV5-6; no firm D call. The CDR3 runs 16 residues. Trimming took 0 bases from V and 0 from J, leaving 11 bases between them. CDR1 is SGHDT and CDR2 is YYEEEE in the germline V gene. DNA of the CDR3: TGTGCCAGCAGCTTGGGCACTGCTTATAGCACAGATACGCAGTATTTT. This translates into CASSLGTAYSTDTQYF. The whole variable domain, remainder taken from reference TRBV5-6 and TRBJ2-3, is DAGVTQSPTHLIKTRGQQVTLRCSPKSGHDTVSWYQQALGQGPQFIFQYYEEEERQRGNFPDRFSGHQFPNYSSELNVNALLLGDSALYLCASSLGTAYSTDTQYFGPGTRLTVL.

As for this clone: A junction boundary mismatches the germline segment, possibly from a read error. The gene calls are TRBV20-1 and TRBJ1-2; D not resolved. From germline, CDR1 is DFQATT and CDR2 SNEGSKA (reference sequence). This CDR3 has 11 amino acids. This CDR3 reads CSARGLSGYTF. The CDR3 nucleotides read TGCAGTGCGAGAGGGTTGAGCGGCTACACCTTC.

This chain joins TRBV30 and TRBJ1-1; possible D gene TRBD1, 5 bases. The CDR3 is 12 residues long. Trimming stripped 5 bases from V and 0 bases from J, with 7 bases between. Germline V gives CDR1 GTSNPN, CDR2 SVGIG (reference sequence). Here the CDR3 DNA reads TGTGCCTGGGGGGGGATGAACACTGAAGCTTTCTTT. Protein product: CAWGGMNTEAFF.

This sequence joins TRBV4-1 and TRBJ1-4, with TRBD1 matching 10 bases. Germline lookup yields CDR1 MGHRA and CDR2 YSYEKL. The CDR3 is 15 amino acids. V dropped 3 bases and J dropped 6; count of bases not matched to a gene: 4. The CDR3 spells CASSQGGQGYEKLFF. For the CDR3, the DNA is TGCGCCAGCAGCCAGGGGGGACAGGGGTATGAAAAACTGTTTTTT.

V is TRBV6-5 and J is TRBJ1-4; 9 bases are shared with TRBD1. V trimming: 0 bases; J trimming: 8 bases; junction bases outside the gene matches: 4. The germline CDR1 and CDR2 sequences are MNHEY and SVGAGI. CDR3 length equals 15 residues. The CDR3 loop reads CASSYSRTGEEKLFF. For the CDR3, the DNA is TGTGCCAGCAGTTACTCGCGGACAGGGGAGGAAAAACTGTTTTTT.

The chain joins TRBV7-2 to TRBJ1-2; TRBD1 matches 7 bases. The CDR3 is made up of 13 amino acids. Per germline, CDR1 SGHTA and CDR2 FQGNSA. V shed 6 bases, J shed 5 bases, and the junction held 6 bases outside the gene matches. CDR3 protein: CASRADRVYGYTF. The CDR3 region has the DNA TGTGCCAGCAGAGCAGACAGGGTGTATGGCTACACCTTC.

The DNA of the CDR3 is TGTGCCAGCTCACCTTGGGCCGGGACTAGCTCCTACAATGAGCAGTTCTTC. The encoded protein is CASSPWAGTSSYNEQFF. V usage is TRBV18 and J usage is TRBJ2-1, with 8 bases lining up with TRBD2. Looked up from germline, CDR1 is KGHSH and CDR2 is LQKENI. There are 17 residues in the CDR3. With V trimmed by 3 bases and J by 0 bases, 7 bases remained unmatched.

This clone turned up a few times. CDR3 region: CASTYGTNTEAFF. The DNA for the CDR3 is TGTGCCAGCACTTACGGAACAAACACTGAAGCTTTCTTT. The chain couples TRBV6-1 to TRBJ1-1; D uncertain. The CDR3 is 13 amino acids. V was shortened by 7 bases and J by 2 bases, with 11 bases between the two germline ends. Germline-derived CDR1 and CDR2 are MNHNS and SASEGT.